The 31 T cell receptor beta chains below were found in one sample sequenced in a study of T cells in Graves' hyperthyroidism and ophthalmopathy (dated by TCRdb to about 2019). The method behind the library was multiplex PCR. Sequencing was carried out with an Illumina HiSeq 2000. TCR beta CDR3 regions were amplified from RNA transcripts. The TCR CDR3 was subjected to a first round of RT-PCR using the HTBI primer set and the Qiagen OneStep RT-PCR kit. The public sequencing data were trimmed at Q25 with fastp and processed into clonotypes with MiXCR by TCRdb, which kept only in-frame beta chains. Duplicate CDR3 protein sequences are folded into a single record with the most common DNA and genes. The sample includes around 620,000 distinct CDR3 sequences, with 12% to 15% observed a single time. Together, the top ten hold roughly 7% of the sample. The sample consisted of blood. The receptors originated from a young woman with Graves' ophthalmopathy.

The table lists this clonotype with many counts. This chain uses TRBV20-1 with TRBJ2-1, with 12 bases aligning to TRBD2. The ends lost 3 bases at V and 0 bases at J; junction bases unmatched: 3. Germline loops: CDR1 DFQATT, CDR2 SNEGSKA (reference sequence). The CDR3 has 16 amino acids. The CDR3 nucleotides read TGCAGTGCTAGGACTAGCGGGAGTAGCTCCTACAATGAGCAGTTCTTC. Translating it yields CSARTSGSSSYNEQFF.

There are a few counts of this clonotype. The chain combines TRBV12-5 with TRBJ2-2, with a tentative D call TRBD1 (5 bases). Per the germline V gene, CDR1 is LGHNT and CDR2 is FRNRAP. V gave up 2 bases and J gave up 0 bases, with 16 bases separating them. This CDR3 contains 18 residues. In DNA form, the CDR3 reads TGTGCTAGTGGTTTGTCCCTATGGGGCACCGCGAACACCGGGGAGCTGTTTTTT. Translated: CASGLSLWGTANTGELFF. The variable domain in full, completed from reference TRBV12-5 and TRBJ2-2, reads DARVTQTPRHKVTEMGQEVTMRCQPILGHNTVFWYRQTMMQGLELLAYFRNRAPLDDSGMPKDRFSAEMPDATLATLKIQPSEPRDSAVYFCASGLSLWGTANTGELFFGEGSRLTVL.

This clonotype was recorded a few times. The J gene is TRBJ2-2, the V gene TRBV19; TRBD1 matches at 11 bases. The CDR3 has 18 amino acids. The germline V gene encodes CDR1 LNHDA and CDR2 SQIVND (reference sequence). J lost 4 bases, V lost 5 bases, and 12 bases had no gene match. Here the CDR3 DNA reads TGTGCCAGTAGTCCTTGGACAGGGGGCCTTAGTGTCACCGGGGAGCTGTTTTTT. It codes for CASSPWTGGLSVTGELFF.

This clonotype came up a few times. The chain links TRBV7-9 to TRBJ1-3; 12 bases agree with TRBD1. Germline-derived CDR1 and CDR2 are SEHNR and FQNEAQ (reference sequence). Trimming removed 1 base from V and 0 bases from J; junction bases left unmatched: 7. The CDR3 has 19 residues. CDR3 bases: TGTGCCAGCAGCTTAGAGGGACAGGGGGCCTCCTTCTCTGGAAACACCATATATTTT. It specifies CASSLEGQGASFSGNTIYF.

This clonotype was detected many times. The rearrangement uses TRBV6-1 and TRBJ2-1; TRBD2 matches at 7 bases. Germline CDR1 reads MNHNS; CDR2 reads SASEGT. Germline trimming cut 6 bases from V and 6 bases from J; bases unmatched to any gene: 11. This CDR3 has 15 amino acids. This chain's CDR3 is CASRKREGRGNEQFF. The CDR3 nucleotides read TGTGCCAGCAGAAAGCGGGAAGGGCGGGGCAATGAGCAGTTCTTC.

This clonotype was observed many times. The chain combines TRBV7-8 with TRBJ1-5; no clear D. Trimming left V 1 base short and J 9 bases short, with 10 bases between. Germline CDR1 SGHVS, CDR2 FQNEAQ. CDR3 length equals 13 residues. The CDR3 DNA reads TGTGCCAGCAGCTTAGATTGGGCGAGGCCCCAGCATTTT. This translates into CASSLDWARPQHF.

This clonotype was detected a few times. The chain joins TRBV12-5 to TRBJ1-5; D may be TRBD1 (5 bases). V was cut by 3 bases and J by 7 bases, with 19 bases left in between. Per germline, CDR1 LGHNT and CDR2 FRNRAP. CDR3 size: 16 residues. This CDR3 reads CASGLIVVSGGQPQHF. The CDR3 region has the DNA TGTGCTAGTGGTTTAATAGTAGTTTCGGGGGGGCAGCCCCAGCATTTT.

The chain joins TRBV2 to TRBJ1-5; D possibly corresponds to TRBD1 (5 bases). Per germline, CDR1 SNHLY and CDR2 FYNNEI. Trimming stripped 7 bases from V and 3 bases from J, with 16 bases between. This CDR3 contains 15 residues. The CDR3 spells CASTPGLAINQPQHF. Here the CDR3 DNA reads TGTGCCAGCACCCCGGGGCTTGCAATCAATCAGCCCCAGCATTTT.

This clonotype was detected many times. The chain uses TRBV30 and TRBJ2-7; tentatively, D is TRBD1 or TRBD2 (5 bases each). The V end was cut by 3 bases, the J end by 3 bases, with 18 bases between. The CDR3 is 15 residues long. Germline values: CDR1 GTSNPN, CDR2 SVGIG (reference sequence). The DNA for the CDR3 is TGTGCCTGGAGCCGACTACAGGCCCTGGGCTACGAGCAGTACTTC. Its protein product is CAWSRLQALGYEQYF.

This clonotype has only a few counts. The rearrangement links TRBV2 to TRBJ2-3; 14 bases align to TRBD2. Trimming removed 3 bases from V and 8 bases from J; junction bases left unmatched: 4. The CDR3 spans 15 residues. The V gene's germline CDR1 is SNHLY and CDR2 FYNNEI. The CDR3 DNA reads as TGTGCCAGCAGTGACGGGACTAGCGGGAGAAGTACGCAGTATTTT. Protein sequence: CASSDGTSGRSTQYF.

This clonotype has ten or more counts. The chain uses TRBV2 and TRBJ2-3; 11 positions match TRBD2. V dropped 8 bases and J dropped 2; count of bases not matched to a gene: 9. The length of the CDR3 is 16 residues. CDR1 and CDR2 (germline): SNHLY, FYNNEI. Here the CDR3 DNA reads TGTGCCAGCCTCCGTGGGACTAGCGGACCCACAGATACGCAGTATTTT. Its translation: CASLRGTSGPTDTQYF.

This clonotype was detected a few times. This sequence joins TRBV7-2 and TRBJ2-7; 12 positions agree with TRBD2. This CDR3 spans 14 amino acids. Per germline, CDR1 SGHTA and CDR2 FQGNSA. J lost 4 bases, V lost 4 bases, and 2 bases had no gene match. For the CDR3, the DNA is TGTGCCAGCAGCTCCACTAGCGGGAGGTACGAGCAGTACTTC. It yields the protein CASSSTSGRYEQYF.

For this clonotype: A read error may account for a junction end that differs from germline. The genes are TRBV18 and TRBJ2-1; 14 bases align to TRBD2. Germline V gene lookup returns CDR1 KGHSH and CDR2 LQKENI. The CDR3 contains 16 residues. The CDR3 DNA is TGTGCCAGCACACCACCGGGACTAGCGGGGGTCCATGAGCAGTTCTTC. It specifies CASTPPGLAGVHEQFF.

This clonotype was detected a few times. J is TRBJ2-3 and V is TRBV9, with D possibly being TRBD2 (6 bases). Trimming pared 4 bases from V and 5 bases from J, leaving 23 bases between. Germline V gene lookup returns CDR1 SGDLS and CDR2 YYNGEE. CDR3 length equals 17 residues. The CDR3, as DNA: TGTGCCAGCAGCCACCGGGGAGGCGCCAGAGGTGGAGATACGCAGTATTTT. Protein sequence: CASSHRGGARGGDTQYF.

This clonotype was observed at least ten times. The V call is TRBV24-1, the J call TRBJ1-2; a weak D match, TRBD1 (5 bases). V lost 0 bases and J 6 bases, leaving 13 bases between the germline ends. The CDR3 runs 15 residues. Germline V lookup: CDR1 KGHDR, CDR2 SFDVKD. The CDR3 spells CATSDLLPRGDGYTF. In DNA form, the CDR3 reads TGTGCCACCAGTGATTTGCTCCCGCGGGGGGATGGCTACACCTTC.

The V call is TRBV4-3, the J call TRBJ1-5, with TRBD1 as a possible D gene (5 bases). The CDR3 sequence is 14 residues long. Germline assignment: CDR1 LGHNA and CDR2 YSLEER. V lost 1 base and J lost 4, with 8 bases in between. This CDR3 is CASSQGQLNQPQHF. In DNA, the CDR3 is TGCGCCAGCAGCCAAGGACAGCTAAATCAGCCCCAGCATTTT.

This clonotype was seen many times. J is TRBJ2-7 and V is TRBV20-1, with D tentatively TRBD1 (5 bases). Germline CDR1 and CDR2: DFQATT and SNEGSKA (reference sequence). This CDR3 region has 16 residues. Between the trimmed V and J ends, which lost 0 bases and 0 bases, there was a span of 15 bases. Here the CDR3 DNA reads TGCAGTGCTAGAGATCCCCTTGGGGCAAGCTCCTACGAGCAGTACTTC. Amino acid sequence: CSARDPLGASSYEQYF.

This clonotype showed up many times. The rearrangement uses TRBV28 and TRBJ1-2; possible D gene TRBD1, 5 bases. Germline lookup yields CDR1 MDHEN and CDR2 SYDVKM. The CDR3 runs to 13 residues. The V and J ends lost 6 bases and 5 bases respectively, with 13 bases between them. The CDR3: CASSLQELYGYTF. CDR3 sequence (DNA): TGTGCCAGCAGCTTACAGGAGTTATATGGCTACACCTTC.

This clonotype was recorded at least ten times. This sequence joins TRBV2 and TRBJ2-7; 13 bases agree with TRBD2. Germline V CDR1 and CDR2: SNHLY, FYNNEI. The CDR3 spans 15 residues. V gave up 6 bases and J gave up 2 bases; unmatched junction bases: 4. The CDR3 loop reads CASRAGTSGTYEQYF. The CDR3 DNA reads TGTGCCAGCAGAGCGGGGACTAGCGGGACCTACGAGCAGTACTTC.

This clonotype has at least ten counts. The chain links TRBV30 to TRBJ2-2; no definite D call. Germline V CDR1 and CDR2: GTSNPN, SVGIG (reference sequence). V lost 1 base, J lost 5 bases, and 8 bases lay in between. This CDR3 has 13 residues. DNA for the CDR3: TGTGCCTGGAGTGGGACCGCGACCGGGGAGCTGTTTTTT. This translates into CAWSGTATGELFF.

Ten or more counts support this clonotype. The chain has TRBV27 and TRBJ1-5; TRBD1 aligns across 8 bases. The CDR3 runs 13 residues. Per the germline V gene, CDR1 is MNHEY and CDR2 is SMNVEV (reference sequence). With V trimmed by 7 bases and J by 6 bases, 5 bases remained unmatched. This CDR3 is CASTSGGSQPQHF. CDR3 nucleotides: TGTGCCAGCACATCAGGGGGCAGTCAGCCCCAGCATTTT.

The J gene is TRBJ2-1, the V gene TRBV4-3; TRBD2 matches at 7 bases. This CDR3 has 16 residues. Germline V gives CDR1 LGHNA, CDR2 YSLEER. J lost 3 bases, V lost 0 bases, and 5 bases had no gene match. The CDR3, as DNA: TGCGCCAGCAGCCAAGATGTCGCGGGAGTCTACAATGAGCAGTTCTTC. Translation gives CASSQDVAGVYNEQFF.

Details on this clonotype: A much larger clone is a single base away; this may be a read error. The chain is built from TRBV5-4 and TRBJ1-3; possible D gene TRBD1, 5 bases. The CDR3 is made up of 14 amino acids. V lost 2 bases and J 1 base, leaving 7 bases between the germline ends. Germline CDR1 reads SGHNT; CDR2 reads YYREEE (reference sequence). The CDR3 loop is CASSFAGSGNTIYF. CDR3 sequence (DNA): TGTGCCAGCAGCTTTGCAGGGTCTGGAAACACCATATATTTT.

As regards this clonotype: The junction differs from germline at one of its ends, possibly a read error. This chain uses TRBV4-2 with TRBJ2-1; perhaps TRBD2 as D (5 bases). The CDR3 covers 13 residues. Germline CDR1 and CDR2: LGHNA and YNFKEQ. The CDR3 DNA follows: TGTGCCAGCAGCCAAGGGCTAGCCGTTGAGCAAATCTTC. The encoded protein is CASSQGLAVEQIF.

This clonotype appeared many times. J is TRBJ1-1 and V is TRBV30; D is unresolved. V dropped 4 bases and J dropped 4 bases, with 13 bases sitting between them. Germline values: CDR1 GTSNPN, CDR2 SVGIG (reference sequence). The CDR3 length is 13 residues. Here the CDR3 reads CAWTPGLGTEAFF. CDR3 nucleotide sequence: TGTGCCTGGACCCCCGGTTTGGGCACTGAAGCTTTCTTT.

This clonotype was detected ten times or more. This sequence joins TRBV20-1 and TRBJ2-1, with 13 bases aligning to TRBD2. Per the germline V gene, CDR1 is DFQATT and CDR2 is SNEGSKA (reference sequence). This CDR3 has 15 residues. The trim removed 4 bases at V and 4 bases at J, leaving 4 bases unmatched. CDR3 sequence (DNA): TGCAGTGCTATACCGGGACTAGCGGGATACAATGAGCAGTTCTTC. Its protein product is CSAIPGLAGYNEQFF.

In this sample, this clonotype turned up many times. The chain carries TRBV11-2 and TRBJ2-1, with 9 bases lining up with TRBD2. Germline CDR1 reads SGHAT; CDR2 reads FQNNGV. The CDR3 totals 15 residues. After removal of 5 bases from V and 5 bases from J, the junction contained 7 bases not matched to a gene. The CDR3 coding sequence is TGTGCCAGCAGCCGGGTAGCGGGAGTAGACAATGAGCAGTTCTTC. Protein sequence: CASSRVAGVDNEQFF.

This clonotype was detected many times. V is TRBV27 and J is TRBJ1-1; 7 bases agree with TRBD1. This CDR3 has 13 residues. With V trimmed by 6 bases and J by 3 bases, 4 bases remained unmatched. Germline lookup yields CDR1 MNHEY and CDR2 SMNVEV (reference sequence). The CDR3 region is CASSLDRDTEAFF. CDR3 sequence (DNA): TGTGCCAGCAGCTTAGACAGGGACACTGAAGCTTTCTTT.

The V and J genes are TRBV5-6 and TRBJ2-5; D may correspond to TRBD1 or TRBD2 (5 bases each). Per the germline V gene, CDR1 is SGHDT and CDR2 is YYEEEE. The CDR3 runs to 16 residues. Between the trimmed V and J ends, which lost 2 bases and 1 base, there was a span of 15 bases. The CDR3 DNA reads as TGTGCCAGCAGCTTAGGACCGGGACGGATCCAAGAGACCCAGTACTTC. Translation gives CASSLGPGRIQETQYF.

This clonotype was found many times. The chain carries TRBV12-3 or TRBV12-4 and TRBJ1-2; D unclear. With 2 bases removed from V and 5 bases from J, the gap between germline ends came to 12 bases. The CDR3 is 14 amino acids. The CDR3 DNA sequence: TGTGCCAGCAGTTTACTCCCCCGGTGGTATGGCTACACCTTC. This sequence encodes CASSLLPRWYGYTF.

This clonotype was seen ten or more times. The chain employs TRBV7-2 and TRBJ2-1; 10 bases map to TRBD2. The CDR3 covers 20 residues. CDR1 and CDR2 (germline): SGHTA, FQGNSA. Trimming took 2 bases from V and 2 from J; bases not matched to a gene: 15. CDR3 sequence (DNA): TGTGCCAGCAGCTTAAGGGCCCCGACGACTAGCGGGTCTACCTACAATGAGCAGTTCTTC. Its protein is CASSLRAPTTSGSTYNEQFF.